The rows below give T cell receptor beta chains drawn from one sample of a study of beta chain features in type 1 diabetes. Only in-frame clones appear in the TCRdb table, and some are missing; sequencing was by immunoSEQ multiplex PCR. Of approximately 240,000 clones in the sample, more than 15% were seen once. Material for sequencing was naive CD4+ T cells from blood. The receptors were gathered from a man younger than 45 with type 1 diabetes. CDR3s include the opening cysteine and the closing phenylalanine or tryptophan. A D gene is named only where the DNA matches it firmly. Expanded clones are given a class, and other clones once, few, many or no size at all.

J gene	V gene	D gene	clone size	CDR3 DNA	CDR3 protein
TRBJ2-1	TRBV10-3	NA	few	TGTGCCATCAGTGATGCGAGGGTGTCCTACAATGAGCAGTTCTTC	CAISDARVSYNEQFF
TRBJ1-1	TRBV29-1	NA	NA	TGCAGCGCCGGGCCCACTGATGAGGCTTTCTTT	CSAGPTDEAFF
TRBJ2-4	TRBV5-6	NA	few	TGTGCCAGCAGCTCCTATGGGGAAGGCAAAAACATTCAGTACTTC	CASSSYGEGKNIQYF
TRBJ2-1	TRBV6-1	NA	NA	TGTGCCAGCAGTGAAAGCCTATACAATGAGCAGTTCTTC	CASSESLYNEQFF
TRBJ1-4	TRBV4-1	NA	NA	TGCGCCAGCAGCGTACTAACTAATGAAAAACTGTTTTTT	CASSVLTNEKLFF
TRBJ2-5	TRBV19	NA	NA	TGTGCCAGTAGTATGGGACGGGGCCAAGAGACCCAGTACTTC	CASSMGRGQETQYF
TRBJ2-5	TRBV29-1	TRBD2	NA	TGCAGCGTTCCCTCACGCGGGAGTAGGGAGACCCAGTACTTC	CSVPSRGSRETQYF
TRBJ2-1	TRBV7-2	NA	few	TGTGCCAGCACCCAAAGTTGGGGGGCCTACAATGAGCAGTTCTTC	CASTQSWGAYNEQFF
TRBJ2-7	TRBV28	TRBD2	NA	TGTGCCAGCAGACTAGCGGCTTCCTACGAGCAGTACTTC	CASRLAASYEQYF
TRBJ2-6	TRBV18	NA	few	TGTGCCAGCTCACCGCGCGGGGCAACCTCTGGGGCCAACGTCCTGACTTTC	CASSPRGATSGANVLTF
TRBJ2-7	TRBV4-3	NA	NA	TGCGCCAGCAGCCAAGATAGTACACGGTTCTCCTACGAGCAGTACTTC	CASSQDSTRFSYEQYF
TRBJ2-7	TRBV10-3	TRBD1	few	TGTGCCATTTCGGCCCGTCAGGGGGCCTACGAGCAGTACTTC	CAISARQGAYEQYF
TRBJ2-7	TRBV15	TRBD2	few	TGTGCCACCAGCAGAGATCTGGCGGGAGGGGTCGACGAGCAGTACTTC	CATSRDLAGGVDEQYF
TRBJ1-5	TRBV19	NA	NA	TGTGCCAGTCAAATAGGGAATCAGCCCCAGCATTTT	CASQIGNQPQHF
TRBJ2-1	TRBV28	TRBD2	few	TGTGCCAGCAGTGCAGCGGGGGGTTTCTACAATGAGCAGTTCTTC	CASSAAGGFYNEQFF
TRBJ2-4	TRBV7-9	TRBD2	NA	TGTGCCACTTCCCTAGCGGGAGGAGAAAACATTCAGTACTTC	CATSLAGGENIQYF
TRBJ2-5	TRBV7-2	NA	once	TGTGCCAGCAGCTTAGTTGGCACTCAGAATCAAGAGACCCAGTACTTC	CASSLVGTQNQETQYF